This T cell receptor (beta chain) was captured by sequencing in a study of tumor and adjacent non-tumor tissue in lung cancer (dated by TCRdb to 2016 to 2019). Some background on the complete study: Of the cohort, around 12 patients had adenocarcinoma, 2 had squamous cell carcinoma and 1 had small cell lung cancer. The approximately 15 enrolled patients, of whom about 10 were men and 5 were women, were aged about 31 to 80 years and were diagnosed with TNM stage I to III disease. A total of fewer than 150 million productive TCRbeta reads were generated by sequencing, corresponding to an average of approximately 4.5 million reads per sample. The study compared bulk TCRbeta repertoires between lung tumor tissue and matched distant non-tumor lung tissue from over twelve lung cancer patients. Under 35 paired specimens, one tumor and one normal lung sample per patient, were profiled by TCRbeta CDR3 sequencing. General study outcomes and caveats: TCR diversity was significantly higher in younger patients, and greater tumor TCR diversity was associated with shorter overall survival and shorter disease-free survival. TCR diversity (inverse Simpson) was significantly higher in tumor than in normal lung tissue (roughly 430 vs 170, P = 0.0075, Mann-Whitney U test). Only around 14 patients were in the cohort, and the authors stated that larger samples and more detailed clinical data are needed. The top 100 clones accounted for a significantly larger cumulative portion of the repertoire in normal lung than in tumor tissue. The sequencing platform is not named in the methods, and unique molecular identifiers are not mentioned. Because peripheral blood was not sequenced, blood TCRbeta repertoires in the lung cancer patients of the study were not examined.

With respect to this clonotype: It has no known antigen specificity. A read error may account for a junction end that differs from germline.

Library generation was performed with multiplex PCR. Data came from an Illumina HiSeq 2500. Following protocols modified from ARM-PCR, the researchers constructed TCRbeta libraries through three rounds of nested PCR with primers (Table S4). Before sequencing, PCR products of 200-500 bp were excised from the gel and purified with the QIAquick gel extraction kit. The paper's data handling went like this. Reads were cleaned using Trimmomatic, were merged into complete CDR3 sequences using FLASH, and were assigned to V(D)J germline segments using MiTCR. Clonal diversity was computed as the inverse Simpson's index with VDJtools. Productive reads were defined as in-frame sequences without a premature stop codon. Starting from the raw public reads, TCRdb applied fastp trimming at Q25, assembled clones with MiXCR and retained in-frame beta chains. Rows with one shared CDR3 protein collapse into an entry with the most common genes and DNA. TCRdb, not the original authors, processed these V and J calls. For this sample the table gives 200,000 to 250,000 distinct CDR3 sequences, of which 60% to 85% were detected only once. The ten largest make up around 27% of the sample.

RNA was isolated from bulk unsorted tissue, and RNA quality was assessed with a NanoDrop ND-1000 and an Agilent 2100. Newly diagnosed lung cancer patients without prior chemotherapy who had been admitted for thoracic surgery in China between August and November 2014 were enrolled as donors. Anyone who had undergone radiotherapy or chemotherapy before, or who had another cancer at the same time, was left out of the study. Pieces of surgical tissue measuring about 1-2 cm3 were kept in RNAlater solution and held at -80 degrees C until needed. From its cysteine to its phenylalanine, the CDR3 spans 15 amino acids. The kept DNA is CDR3 alone, 45 bases in frame from the first base. The germline V gene supplies CDR1 SGHAT and CDR2 FQNNGV.

The chain is assembled from TRBV11-2 and TRBJ2-5; the D gene is not confidently resolved. Sequencing was carried out using lung tumor tissue. The source of this sequence is a man in his sixties with non-small cell lung cancer. CDR3 loop: CASSSDVSFKEIQYF. DNA sequence: TGTGCCAGCAGCTCGGATGTTTCTTTTAAGGAGATCCAGTACTTC.